These 25 T cell receptor beta chains were all obtained from the same sample, sequenced in a study of neurological immune-mediated disorders. MiXCR was run by TCRdb on the 5' RACE reads, yielding one entry per CDR3 protein. The table lists more than 75,000 distinct CDR3 sequences, roughly 3.3% of them singletons, with 2.5% to 3% in the top ten. The specimen was PBMCs. These receptors were taken from a woman aged 45-65 years with multiple sclerosis.

This clonotype has ten or more counts. The V call is TRBV5-1, the J call TRBJ2-3; D is ambiguous. Germline V CDR1 and CDR2: SGHRS, YFSETQ. Trimming removed 0 bases at V and 2 bases at J, with 19 bases between. The CDR3 loop spans 18 amino acids. The CDR3 protein is CASSLAWAGLQYTDTQYF. CDR3 nucleotides: TGCGCCAGCAGCTTGGCCTGGGCAGGCCTACAATACACAGATACGCAGTATTTT.

This clonotype came up many times. V gene TRBV4-3 combines with J gene TRBJ1-1; D might be TRBD1 (6 bases). Germline-derived CDR1 and CDR2 are LGHNA and YSLEER. V was shortened by 0 bases and J by 4 bases, with 21 bases between the two germline ends. The CDR3 is 18 amino acids. The CDR3 coding sequence is TGCGCCAGCAGCCAAGATCCCGTTCAGGGGAGGTGGTCCACTGAAGCTTTCTTT. It translates to CASSQDPVQGRWSTEAFF.

This clonotype was counted many times. The gene calls are TRBV25-1 and TRBJ1-2; 9 bases are shared with TRBD1. CDR1 is MGHDK and CDR2 is SYGVNS in the germline V gene. This CDR3 has 12 amino acids. V lost 4 bases and J lost 8; bases outside the gene matches: 2. The CDR3 sequence: CASSGTGVGYTF. The CDR3 DNA follows: TGTGCCAGCAGTGGGACAGGGGTGGGCTACACCTTC.

This clonotype is medium-sized in the sample. V gene TRBV20-1 combines with J gene TRBJ1-3; D is undetermined. This CDR3 is built from 15 residues. Germline loops: CDR1 DFQATT, CDR2 SNEGSKA (reference sequence). Trimming cost V 0 bases and J 2 bases, with 11 bases left between them. As DNA, the CDR3 is TGCAGTGCTAGAGATAACAGAGTTCCTGGAAACACCATATATTTT. This translates into CSARDNRVPGNTIYF.

This clonotype has ten or more counts. This chain connects TRBV27 to TRBJ2-3, with D maybe TRBD1 (6 bases). Germline values: CDR1 MNHEY, CDR2 SMNVEV (reference sequence). V dropped 6 bases and J dropped 5 bases, with 12 bases sitting between them. This CDR3 is built from 13 residues. The CDR3 nucleotides read TGTGCCAGCAGGGACAGTTATCGAGATACGCAGTATTTT. This encodes CASRDSYRDTQYF.

This clonotype was detected many times. V is TRBV4-1 and J is TRBJ1-1; 11 bases line up with TRBD1. The CDR3 extends over 17 amino acids. In germline, CDR1 is MGHRA, CDR2 YSYEKL. V lost 5 bases and J lost 1; bases outside the gene matches: 9. CDR3 protein: CASSTVWTGGTNTEAFF. The DNA for the CDR3 is TGCGCCAGCAGCACCGTTTGGACAGGGGGCACGAACACTGAAGCTTTCTTT.

The sample holds many counts of this clonotype. J is TRBJ2-5 and V is TRBV5-5; D may be TRBD1 or TRBD2 (5 bases each). From germline, CDR1 is SGHKS and CDR2 YYEKEE (reference sequence). Trimming stripped 0 bases from V and 5 bases from J, with 8 bases between. The CDR3 runs 13 residues. DNA for the CDR3: TGTGCCAGCAGCTTGGACGGGGCTGAGACCCAGTACTTC. It codes for CASSLDGAETQYF.

This clonotype was found many times. The rearrangement uses TRBV5-5 and TRBJ2-3, with 7 bases that match TRBD2. Germline V gene sequence: CDR1 SGHKS, CDR2 YYEKEE (reference sequence). The length of the CDR3 is 15 residues. The V segment lost 4 bases and the J segment 0 bases; nucleotides outside the gene matches: 5. Here the CDR3 DNA reads TGTGCCAGCAGCCCCCCGGGGGGAAGCACAGATACGCAGTATTTT. This gives the protein CASSPPGGSTDTQYF. The whole variable domain, filled in from reference TRBV5-5 and TRBJ2-3, reads DAGVTQSPTHLIKTRGQQVTLRCSPISGHKSVSWYQQVLGQGPQFIFQYYEKEERGRGNFPDRFSARQFPNYSSELNVNALLLGDSALYLCASSPPGGSTDTQYFGPGTRLTVL.

In this sample, this clonotype turned up many times. The chain links TRBV6-6 to TRBJ2-7, with 7 bases matching TRBD2. Germline V lookup: CDR1 MNHNY, CDR2 SVGAGI (reference sequence). This CDR3 spans 14 amino acids. J was trimmed by 4 bases and V by 6 bases; bases with no gene match: 9. CDR3 residues: CASSSPRGGYEQYF. Written as DNA, the CDR3 is TGTGCCAGCAGCTCCCCACGGGGAGGGTACGAGCAGTACTTC.

This clonotype was counted many times. This rearrangement joins TRBV5-1 to TRBJ2-7, with TRBD2 matching over 13 bases. V trimming: 4 bases; J trimming: 6 bases; junction bases outside the gene matches: 16. Looked up from germline, CDR1 is SGHRS and CDR2 is YFSETQ. The CDR3 is made up of 18 amino acids. The CDR3 here is CASSPRLAGGGPTGEQYF. The CDR3 DNA reads TGCGCCAGCAGCCCCCGACTAGCGGGGGGAGGTCCTACAGGCGAGCAGTACTTC.

This clonotype was counted at least ten times. The chain joins TRBV29-1 to TRBJ1-2; D is possibly TRBD1 (5 bases). The V end lost 3 bases, the J end lost 4 bases, and 12 bases lay between the germline ends. Germline-derived CDR1 and CDR2 are SQVTM and ANQGSEA. This CDR3 is 13 amino acids long. CDR3 region: CSVEGTESYGYTF. In DNA form, the CDR3 reads TGCAGCGTTGAGGGGACGGAATCCTATGGCTACACCTTC. The full variable domain, rest sourced from reference TRBV29-1 and TRBJ1-2, is SAVISQKPSRDICQRGTSLTIQCQVDSQVTMMFWYRQQPGQSLTLIATANQGSEATYESGFVIDKFPISRPNLTFSTLTVSNMSPEDSSIYLCSVEGTESYGYTFGSGTRLTVV.

This clonotype occurred a few times. A much larger clone lies a single base off, so this may be a read error. J is TRBJ1-2 and V is TRBV5-6, with D possibly matching TRBD1 (5 bases). This CDR3 comprises 14 residues. The germline V gene encodes CDR1 SGHDT and CDR2 YYEEEE. Trimming shortened V by 0 bases and J by 8 bases, and 14 bases separated the two germline ends. The CDR3 region is CASSLGRGRDGYTF. The CDR3 DNA sequence: TGTGCCAGCAGCTTGGGTCGTGGTCGGGACGGCTACACCTTC. The variable domain in full, with the rest retrieved from reference TRBV5-6 and TRBJ1-2, is DAGVTQSPTHLIKTRGQQVTLRCSPKSGHDTVSWYQQALGQGPQFIFQYYEEEERQRGNFPDRFSGHQFPNYSSELNVNALLLGDSALYLCASSLGRGRDGYTFGSGTRLTVV.

The chain has TRBV4-3 and TRBJ2-7; D not resolved. The germline V gene encodes CDR1 LGHNA and CDR2 YSLEER. Trimming removed 0 bases from V and 3 bases from J, with 18 bases in between. The CDR3 consists of 17 residues. The CDR3 sequence is CASSQDLVWQRSYEQYF. The DNA of the CDR3 is TGCGCCAGCAGCCAAGATCTCGTCTGGCAGAGAAGCTACGAGCAGTACTTC.

This clonotype was seen repeatedly, ten times or more. This rearrangement joins TRBV3-1 to TRBJ1-2; TRBD1 agrees at 9 bases. J was trimmed by 3 bases and V by 8 bases; bases with no gene match: 7. This CDR3 spans 14 amino acids. The V gene's germline CDR1 is LGHDT and CDR2 YNNKEL (reference sequence). The CDR3 sequence is CASRHRTGDYGYTF. The CDR3 bases are TGTGCCAGCCGACATCGGACAGGGGACTATGGCTACACCTTC.

Turning to this clonotype: At one end the junction does not follow the germline gene, possibly because of a read error. This chain connects TRBV7-3 to TRBJ2-3, with TRBD1 matching 7 bases. Germline V gives CDR1 SGHTA, CDR2 FQGTGA. The CDR3 covers 13 residues. The CDR3: CASSGTVADKQYF. The CDR3 nucleotides are TGTGCCAGCAGTGGGACAGTCGCGGATAAGCAGTATTTT. Drawing the rest from reference TRBV7-3 and TRBJ2-3, the complete variable domain is GAGVSQTPSNKVTEKGKYVELRCDPISGHTALYWYRQSLGQGPEFLIYFQGTGAADDSGLPNDRFFAVRPEGSVSTLKIQRTERGDSAVYLCASSGTVADKQYFGPGTRLTVL.

This clonotype came up many times. The V gene is TRBV27, the J gene TRBJ1-5; D unclear. V was cut by 8 bases and J by 4 bases, with 12 bases left in between. Germline V lookup: CDR1 MNHEY, CDR2 SMNVEV (reference sequence). The CDR3 spans 13 residues. The CDR3 nucleotides are TGTGCCAGCGCCCCGGACGGAAATCAGCCCCAGCATTTT. Translation: CASAPDGNQPQHF.

This clonotype was recorded many times. This chain connects TRBV10-1 to TRBJ1-2; TRBD1 might be the D (5 bases). V was pared by 0 bases and J by 7 bases, with 12 bases between. The CDR3 runs 14 residues. Germline CDR1 is WNHNN and CDR2 is SYGVQD (reference sequence). In DNA, the CDR3 is TGCGCCAGCAGTGAGTCCCGGGGGTTAGCTGGCTACACCTTC. This codes for CASSESRGLAGYTF.

This clonotype was counted ten times or more. The genes are TRBV6-2 or TRBV6-3 and TRBJ1-2; 8 bases line up with TRBD1. V lost 6 bases and J lost 6; bases outside the gene matches: 15. Per the germline V gene, CDR1 is MNHEY and CDR2 is SVGEGT. This CDR3 is 16 amino acids long. The CDR3 spells CASRSGTGYSLDGYTF. The DNA of the CDR3 is TGTGCCAGCAGATCCGGGACAGGATATTCACTCGATGGCTACACCTTC.

This clonotype was picked up many times. The chain carries TRBV27 and TRBJ1-5, with D maybe TRBD1 (5 bases). V was cut by 3 bases and J by 4 bases, with 10 bases left in between. The CDR3 contains 14 residues. Per the germline V gene, CDR1 is MNHEY and CDR2 is SMNVEV (reference sequence). CDR3: CASSFGTGNQPQHF. For the CDR3, the DNA is TGTGCCAGCAGTTTCGGGACGGGAAATCAGCCCCAGCATTTT.

This clonotype occurred many times. The chain joins TRBV29-1 to TRBJ2-1, with 10 bases aligning to TRBD2. J lost 0 bases, V lost 6 bases, and 5 bases had no gene match. CDR3 length: 15 residues. Germline CDR1 is SQVTM and CDR2 is ANQGSEA. CDR3 nucleotides: TGCAGCGTGGTTAGCGGGGGGAGCTCCTACAATGAGCAGTTCTTC. It codes for CSVVSGGSSYNEQFF.

This clonotype was seen repeatedly, ten times or more. The chain is built from TRBV28 and TRBJ2-7, with 10 nucleotides matching TRBD1. V lost 3 bases and J lost 7; bases outside the gene matches: 18. The CDR3 length is 18 residues. Looked up from germline, CDR1 is MDHEN and CDR2 is SYDVKM. CDR3 coding DNA: TGTGCCAGCAGTTTCCCGCCCCATCGGGACAGGGGTTCAGAAGAGCAGTACTTC. Protein sequence: CASSFPPHRDRGSEEQYF.

Many counts were recorded for this clonotype. The gene calls are TRBV10-3 and TRBJ1-2, with no clear D. CDR3 length equals 12 residues. Germline V CDR1 and CDR2: ENHRY, SYGVKD. V was shortened by 5 bases and J by 7 bases, with 11 bases between the two germline ends. CDR3 sequence (DNA): TGTGCCATCAGTATCCAGTCTGGTGGCTACACCTTC. Translating it yields CAISIQSGGYTF.

In this sample, this clonotype turned up many times. The chain carries TRBV6-1 and TRBJ1-5, with D possibly TRBD1 on 6 matching bases. Trimming removed 4 bases at V and 4 bases at J, with 23 bases between. There are 18 residues in the CDR3. Germline CDR1 is MNHNS and CDR2 is SASEGT. The CDR3 is CASSAPIGGGERNQPQHF. The CDR3 DNA reads TGTGCCAGCAGTGCTCCGATTGGGGGCGGGGAGAGAAATCAGCCCCAGCATTTT.

This chain connects TRBV2 to TRBJ1-5; D may be TRBD1 (5 bases). Germline V gene sequence: CDR1 SNHLY, CDR2 FYNNEI. The CDR3 consists of 14 residues. Trimming took off 2 bases at V and 6 bases at J, with 11 bases between the two ends. For the CDR3, the DNA is TGTGCCAGCAGTGAATTGCAGGGCGCTCAGCCCCAGCATTTT. Translating gives CASSELQGAQPQHF.

This clonotype was picked up many times. DNA of the CDR3: TGTGCCAGCAGCTTGGGGGCAGGAGAGACCCAGTACTTC. Protein product: CASSLGAGETQYF. This chain joins TRBV7-2 and TRBJ2-5, with D maybe TRBD1 (6 bases). Germline CDR1 reads SGHTA; CDR2 reads FQGNSA. Between the trimmed V and J ends, which lost 3 bases and 4 bases, there was a span of 9 bases. CDR3 length equals 13 residues.